Listed below are T cell receptor beta chains from one sample, sequenced in a study of T cell responses to AZD1222 COVID-19 vaccine. Method: immunoSEQ multiplex PCR; TCRdb's copy keeps in-frame clones and lacks some. Among about 140,000 clones, over 85% were seen once, and the ten largest hold over 0.85%. The sample in question was peripheral blood, obtained on day 0 of MenACWY control vaccination. Receptors originate from an adult in good health. CDR3s include the opening cysteine and the closing phenylalanine or tryptophan. The D gene is left open where the match is weak. Rows may omit the clone size; those that give it use once, few, many or a size class.

j_gene,abundance,d_gene,v_gene,CDR3nt,CDR3aa
TRBJ2-1,NA,NA,TRBV11-3,TGTGCCAGCAGCTTATCTGGCGGTTCCTACAATGAGCAGTTCTTC,CASSLSGGSYNEQFF
TRBJ1-2,NA,NA,TRBV24-1,TGTGCCACCAGTAGGGACGGACGGAACTATGGCTACACCTTC,CATSRDGRNYGYTF
TRBJ2-2,NA,NA,TRBV3-1/TRBV3-2,TGTGCCAGCAGCCAAGTCGTTGCCGGGGAGCTGTTTTTT,CASSQVVAGELFF
TRBJ1-2,NA,NA,TRBV6-5,TGTGCCAGCACCCCCATGAGGACAGCCGGTAACGGCTACACCTTC,CASTPMRTAGNGYTF
TRBJ1-4,NA,TRBD1,TRBV27,TGTGCCAGCAGTTCCGGGACAGGGAGGACTAATGAAAAACTGTTTTTT,CASSSGTGRTNEKLFF
TRBJ1-1,NA,NA,TRBV5-6,TGTGCCAGCAGCTTGGGTGAGACAGGGAACACTGAAGCTTTCTTT,CASSLGETGNTEAFF
TRBJ1-2,once,NA,TRBV6-1,TGTGCCAGCAGTGAAGGAAGAGGGACTTTCCATGGCTACACCTTC,CASSEGRGTFHGYTF
TRBJ1-3,NA,NA,TRBV3-1/TRBV3-2,TGTGCCAGCAGCCCCACGAGCGGAGGAAACACCATATATTTT,CASSPTSGGNTIYF
TRBJ1-1,NA,TRBD1,TRBV5-5,TGTGCCAGCATGGCGGACAGGACGAACACTGAAGCTTTCTTT,CASMADRTNTEAFF
TRBJ2-1,NA,TRBD1,TRBV7-2,TGTGCCAGCAGCCGCGACAGGGTCGGGAATGAGCAGTTCTTC,CASSRDRVGNEQFF
TRBJ1-2,NA,NA,TRBV19,TGTGCCAGTAGTATTTCGTCCTATGGCTACACCTTC,CASSISSYGYTF
TRBJ2-5,NA,NA,TRBV25-1,TGTGCCAGCAGTGAATATCTCGGGGCACAAGAGACCCAGTACTTC,CASSEYLGAQETQYF
TRBJ1-2,NA,NA,TRBV4-1,TGCGCCAGCAGCCAAGAACGGTTTTCTAAGGGTGGCTACACCTTC,CASSQERFSKGGYTF
TRBJ1-1,NA,NA,TRBV19,TGTGCCAGTAGTATGGGGAGGAACACTGAAGCTTTCTTT,CASSMGRNTEAFF
TRBJ1-4,NA,NA,TRBV3-1/TRBV3-2,TGTGCCAGCAGCCCTTTTGGGAGGGTCGGAGGCGAAAAACTGTTTTTT,CASSPFGRVGGEKLFF
TRBJ1-2,NA,NA,TRBV27,TGTGCCAGCAGTTATTATACCGCTGGGGGAGGGAGCTATGGCTACACCTTC,CASSYYTAGGGSYGYTF
TRBJ1-2,NA,NA,TRBV3-1/TRBV3-2,TGTGCCAGCAGCCAAGACAGCTATGGCTACACCTTC,CASSQDSYGYTF
TRBJ2-1,NA,TRBD2,TRBV9,TGTGCCAGCAGCGCATCAAGCGGGAGTGGCCACAATGAGCAGTTCTTC,CASSASSGSGHNEQFF
TRBJ2-1,NA,NA,TRBV5-1,TGCGCCAGCAGCTGGGGTGGGGCAAATGAGCAGTTCTTC,CASSWGGANEQFF
TRBJ1-2,NA,TRBD1,TRBV3-1/TRBV3-2,TGTGCCAGCGGTCACCAGGGGGTTATCGGCTATGGCTACACCTTC,CASGHQGVIGYGYTF
TRBJ1-2,NA,NA,TRBV12-3/TRBV12-4,TGTGCCAGCAGTTTCGGCTCCTGGGGGAGCTACACCTTC,CASSFGSWGSYTF
TRBJ1-6,NA,NA,TRBV18,TGTGCCAGCTCAGGGGACGGCCTCTCGGCTTCACCCCTCCACTTT,CASSGDGLSASPLHF
TRBJ1-1,NA,NA,TRBV28,TGTGCCAGCAGCCTGGGGGGTGAAGCTTTCTTT,CASSLGGEAFF
TRBJ1-1,once,TRBD1,TRBV18,TGTGCCAGCTCACTTTTCGCGGCGACAGGGCTGGGCACTGAAGCTTTCTTT,CASSLFAATGLGTEAFF
TRBJ1-1,NA,NA,TRBV6-5,TGTGCCAGCAGCCCGAAGAAAAACACTGAAGCTTTCTTT,CASSPKKNTEAFF
TRBJ2-1,NA,NA,TRBV9,TGTGCCAGCAGCGTAGGGGTGGGAGAGGGCAATGAGCAGTTCTTC,CASSVGVGEGNEQFF
TRBJ1-5,NA,TRBD1,TRBV2,TGTGCCAGCAGCCCGACAGGGTATCCGCCCCAGCATTTT,CASSPTGYPPQHF
TRBJ1-4,NA,NA,TRBV18,TGTGCCAGCTCACCAGGGTTGGGTGAAAAACTGTTTTTT,CASSPGLGEKLFF
TRBJ2-7,NA,NA,TRBV3-1/TRBV3-2,TGTGCCAGCAGCCCTCGCAGGGTAGGGCAGTACTTC,CASSPRRVGQYF
TRBJ1-1,NA,NA,TRBV19,TGTGCCAGTAGTATAGTCGGTCAGGGGAACACTGAAGCTTTCTTT,CASSIVGQGNTEAFF
TRBJ2-1,NA,TRBD1,TRBV4-2,TGTGCCAGCAGCCAAGATCTAGACAGGGGCTCCTACAATGAGCAGTTCTTC,CASSQDLDRGSYNEQFF
TRBJ2-2,NA,NA,TRBV5-1,TGCGCCAGCAGCTTGCAGGGAGTGGACACCGGGGAGCTGTTTTTT,CASSLQGVDTGELFF
TRBJ2-5,NA,NA,TRBV27,TGTGCCAGCAAGACCAGTCATGTAGAAGAGACCCAGTACTTC,CASKTSHVEETQYF
TRBJ1-2,once,NA,TRBV11-2,TGTGCCAGCAGCTTAGATCCGGGCGGGGCCAGATATGGCTACACCTTC,CASSLDPGGARYGYTF
TRBJ2-1,NA,TRBD2,TRBV19,TGTGCCAGTAGCTTTCGACTAGCGGGGGGGCTAAATGAGCAGTTCTTC,CASSFRLAGGLNEQFF
TRBJ2-2,NA,TRBD2,TRBV7-6,TGTGCCAGCAGCTTAGCGCGGGGGACGACTAAAGGAGGGATCGGGGAGCTGTTTTTT,CASSLARGTTKGGIGELFF
TRBJ1-1,NA,NA,TRBV6-4,TGTGCCAGCAGTCCTGGCAGGGGAGGCACTGAAGCTTTCTTT,CASSPGRGGTEAFF
TRBJ1-4,NA,NA,TRBV4-1,TGCGCCAGCAGCCGAACAATGCCAGACAGGTTTAATAGTGAAAAACTGTTTTTT,CASSRTMPDRFNSEKLFF
TRBJ2-7,few,NA,TRBV5-4,TGTGCCAGCAGCTCCGGGCCACCCTACGAGCAGTACTTC,CASSSGPPYEQYF
TRBJ1-3,NA,NA,TRBV28,TGTGCCAGCAGTACCTCGGTGGCAGGGCCAGGAAACACCATATATTTT,CASSTSVAGPGNTIYF
TRBJ2-2,NA,TRBD1,TRBV19,TGTGCCAGTAGTAGGACAGGGGTGAACACCGGGGAGCTGTTTTTT,CASSRTGVNTGELFF
TRBJ1-5,NA,TRBD1,TRBV12-3/TRBV12-4,TGTGCCAGCGGACAGGGCACCTATCAGCCCCAGCATTTT,CASGQGTYQPQHF
TRBJ2-1,NA,TRBD2,TRBV7-2,TGTGCCAGCAGCCGGACTAGCGGCTCCTACAATGAGCAGTTCTTC,CASSRTSGSYNEQFF
TRBJ1-3,NA,TRBD1,TRBV2,TGTGCCAGCAGCCGACAGGGCGGAGTTGGAAACACCATATATTTT,CASSRQGGVGNTIYF
TRBJ2-7,NA,NA,TRBV9,TGTGCCAGCAGCGTAGGTAGCGGCTCCTACGAGCAGTACTTC,CASSVGSGSYEQYF
TRBJ2-1,NA,NA,TRBV5-8,TGTGCCAGCAGCCTGACCCCAGGGCGGGTCAATGAGCAGTTCTTC,CASSLTPGRVNEQFF
TRBJ2-1,NA,TRBD2,TRBV9,TGTGCCAGCAGCTTCGGGAGGGCCTCCTACAATGAGCAGTTCTTC,CASSFGRASYNEQFF
TRBJ1-6,NA,NA,TRBV3-1/TRBV3-2,TGTGCCAGCAGCCATAGTCGACAGGCCCCAGGGGCACCCCTCCACTTT,CASSHSRQAPGAPLHF
TRBJ1-2,once,NA,TRBV7-9,TGTGCCAGCAGCTTGGACACCGAGTATGGCTACACCTTC,CASSLDTEYGYTF
TRBJ2-6,NA,NA,TRBV28,TGTGCCAGCAGTTTATCTGGGGCCAACGTCCTGACTTTC,CASSLSGANVLTF
TRBJ1-2,NA,NA,TRBV28,TGTGCCAGCAGGGACGGTACCTATGGCTACACCTTC,CASRDGTYGYTF
TRBJ1-4,NA,TRBD1,TRBV18,TGTGCCACCTTGGAGGGACAGGGTGGTGAAAAACTGTTTTTT,CATLEGQGGEKLFF
TRBJ1-6,NA,NA,TRBV28,TGTGCCAGCAGTTTACTGACATCGGGGAATTCACCCCTCCACTTT,CASSLLTSGNSPLHF